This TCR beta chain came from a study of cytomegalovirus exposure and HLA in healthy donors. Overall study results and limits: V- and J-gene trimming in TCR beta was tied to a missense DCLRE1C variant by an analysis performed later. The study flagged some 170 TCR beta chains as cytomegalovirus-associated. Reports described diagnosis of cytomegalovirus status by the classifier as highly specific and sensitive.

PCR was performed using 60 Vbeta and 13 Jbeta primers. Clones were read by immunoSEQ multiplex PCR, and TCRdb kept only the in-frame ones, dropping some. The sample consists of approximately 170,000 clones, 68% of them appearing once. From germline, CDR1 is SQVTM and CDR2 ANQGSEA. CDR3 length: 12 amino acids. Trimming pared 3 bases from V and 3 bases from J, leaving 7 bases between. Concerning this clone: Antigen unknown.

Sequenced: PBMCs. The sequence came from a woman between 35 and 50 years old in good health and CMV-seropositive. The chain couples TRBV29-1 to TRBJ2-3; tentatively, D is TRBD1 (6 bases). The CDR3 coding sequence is TGCAGCGTTGAGGACAGTACAGATACGCAGTATTTT. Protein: CSVEDSTDTQYF.